The rows below give T cell receptor beta chains drawn from one sample of a study of long-term antiretroviral therapy in people with HIV. TCRdb's table, derived via immunoSEQ multiplex PCR, lists solely in-frame clones and lacks some. Counted here are about 33,000 clones, about 95% occurring once; the ten biggest clones make up 2.4%. This material consisted of unsorted PBMCs, taken approximately 6.6 years after starting antiretroviral therapy. The receptor set was obtained from a man younger than 40 with HIV. Each CDR3 is given with its conserved first and last residue. Fields, in order: V gene, clone size, J gene, CDR3 length, D gene, CDR3 protein, CDR3 DNA. D genes are given only for firm matches. For some rows the clone size is stated as once, few or many, or as a class when expanded; others skip it.

>TRBV7-8|once|TRBJ2-1|17|NA
CASSLEYPGPWGNEQFF
TGTGCCAGCAGCCTGGAGTATCCGGGACCCTGGGGGAATGAGCAGTTCTTC
>TRBV2|NA|TRBJ1-6|16|NA
CASSDRQPQGNSPLHF
TGTGCCAGCAGTGATCGACAGCCACAGGGTAATTCACCCCTCCACTTT
>TRBV27|NA|TRBJ2-5|11|NA
CASSLGETQYF
TGTGCCAGCAGTTTGGGAGAGACCCAGTACTTC
>TRBV6-5|NA|TRBJ2-7|11|NA
CASTGWDEQYF
TGTGCCAGCACGGGGTGGGACGAGCAGTACTTC
>TRBV6-1|once|TRBJ1-5|14|NA
CASGGPLGNQPQHF
TGTGCCAGTGGCGGGCCGTTGGGGAATCAGCCCCAGCATTTT
>TRBV18|once|TRBJ1-2|18|TRBD1
CASSPPGQGAKWNYGYTF
TGTGCCAGCTCACCTCCAGGACAGGGGGCTAAATGGAACTATGGCTACACCTTC
>TRBV25-1|NA|TRBJ2-7|16|NA
CASSEGGGGFLYEQYF
TGTGCCAGCAGTGAAGGAGGGGGGGGCTTCCTCTACGAGCAGTACTTC
>TRBV7-6|NA|TRBJ2-3|15|TRBD2
CASSLGTSGTDTQYF
TGTGCCAGCAGCTTAGGGACTAGCGGCACAGATACGCAGTATTTT
>TRBV10-3|NA|TRBJ2-1|13|NA
CAIRDTPGDEQFF
TGTGCCATCAGGGATACCCCTGGTGATGAGCAGTTCTTC
>TRBV21-1|NA|TRBJ1-5|18|NA
CASSKDGTGPYSNQPQHF
TGTGCCAGCAGCAAAGATGGGACAGGACCCTATAGCAATCAGCCCCAGCATTTT
>TRBV7-9|NA|TRBJ1-1|14|NA
CASSLVQENTEAFF
TGTGCCAGCAGCTTAGTGCAGGAGAACACTGAAGCTTTCTTT
>TRBV6-1|NA|TRBJ1-5|13|NA
CALGAKGNQPQHF
TGTGCCCTGGGGGCTAAGGGGAATCAGCCCCAGCATTTT
>TRBV4-1|NA|TRBJ2-3|15|TRBD2
CASSQGTSDTDTQYF
TGCGCCAGCAGCCAGGGGACTAGCGACACAGATACGCAGTATTTT
>TRBV16|NA|TRBJ1-2|13|TRBD1
CASPRTGGFGYTF
TGTGCCAGCCCCAGGACAGGGGGCTTTGGCTACACCTTC
>TRBV7-9|NA|TRBJ2-1|16|NA
CASSLERGASYNEQFF
TGTGCCAGCAGCTTAGAAAGGGGGGCCTCCTACAATGAGCAGTTCTTC
>TRBV27|NA|TRBJ1-2|14|NA
CASSFTFNGYGYTF
TGTGCCAGCAGTTTTACTTTTAATGGTTATGGCTACACCTTC
>TRBV19|NA|TRBJ1-3|12|NA
CAVGGQGNTIYF
TGTGCCGTTGGGGGACAAGGAAACACCATATATTTT
>TRBV9|NA|TRBJ2-3|16|TRBD2
CASSVSQRESTDTQYF
TGTGCCAGCAGCGTAAGTCAGCGGGAGAGCACAGATACGCAGTATTTT
>TRBV27|NA|TRBJ1-2|13|TRBD1
CASSTDRGNGYTF
TGTGCCAGCAGTACCGACAGGGGGAATGGCTACACCTTC
>TRBV4-2|NA|TRBJ1-1|14|NA
CASSQDPRNTEAFF
TGTGCCAGCAGCCAAGATCCACGGAACACTGAAGCTTTCTTT
>TRBV5-1|NA|TRBJ1-2|15|NA
CASSLAATASYGYTF
TGCGCCAGCAGCTTGGCGGCGACGGCCTCCTATGGCTACACCTTC
>TRBV7-2|NA|TRBJ2-7|14|NA
CASSLALNSYEQYF
TGTGCCAGCAGCTTAGCGCTTAATAGCTACGAGCAGTACTTC
>TRBV27|NA|TRBJ1-5|15|TRBD1
CASSEGQGVSQPQHF
TGTGCCAGCAGTGAGGGACAGGGGGTTAGTCAGCCCCAGCATTTT
>TRBV6-5|NA|TRBJ2-7|13|NA
CASSYGAAYEQYF
TGTGCCAGCAGTTACGGCGCAGCTTACGAGCAGTACTTC
>TRBV30|NA|TRBJ2-1|16|TRBD2
CAWSPLSSGRAKPAFF
TGTGCCTGGAGTCCACTCTCTAGCGGGAGGGCCAAGCCAGCGTTCTTC
>TRBV19|NA|TRBJ1-5|14|TRBD1
CASSLTGSNQPQHF
TGTGCCAGTAGCCTGACAGGGTCAAATCAGCCCCAGCATTTT
>TRBV19|NA|TRBJ1-5|16|NA
CASSNRAWGADQPQHF
TGTGCCAGTAGTAACCGGGCCTGGGGGGCCGATCAGCCCCAGCATTTT
>TRBV5-4|NA|TRBJ2-1|20|TRBD2
CASSLRLGLAGLDPYNEQFF
TGTGCCAGCAGCTTGAGGTTGGGACTAGCGGGCTTGGACCCCTACAATGAGCAGTTCTTC
>TRBV27|NA|TRBJ2-1|14|NA
CASSFVGTSNEQFF
TGTGCCAGCAGTTTCGTCGGGACAAGCAATGAGCAGTTCTTC
>TRBV11-2|NA|TRBJ1-2|14|NA
CASSKDRLPYGYTF
TGTGCCAGCAGCAAGGACCGACTCCCCTATGGCTACACCTTC
>TRBV7-9|NA|TRBJ2-7|13|NA
CASGTGDPYEQYF
TGTGCCAGCGGCACCGGGGACCCATACGAGCAGTACTTC
>TRBV18|NA|TRBJ1-4|14|TRBD1
CASSQDRAGEKLFF
TGTGCCAGCTCACAAGACAGGGCTGGGGAAAAACTGTTTTTT
>TRBV7-9|NA|TRBJ1-6|16|NA
CASSRTGFSYNSPLHF
TGTGCCAGCAGCCGTACGGGGTTTTCCTATAATTCACCCCTCCACTTT
>TRBV28|NA|TRBJ2-7|12|NA
CASSFVPSEQYF
TGTGCCAGCAGTTTCGTCCCCAGCGAGCAGTACTTC
>TRBV5-6|NA|TRBJ1-5|14|TRBD1
CASSHGQAAQPQHF
TGTGCCAGCAGCCACGGACAGGCGGCTCAGCCCCAGCATTTT